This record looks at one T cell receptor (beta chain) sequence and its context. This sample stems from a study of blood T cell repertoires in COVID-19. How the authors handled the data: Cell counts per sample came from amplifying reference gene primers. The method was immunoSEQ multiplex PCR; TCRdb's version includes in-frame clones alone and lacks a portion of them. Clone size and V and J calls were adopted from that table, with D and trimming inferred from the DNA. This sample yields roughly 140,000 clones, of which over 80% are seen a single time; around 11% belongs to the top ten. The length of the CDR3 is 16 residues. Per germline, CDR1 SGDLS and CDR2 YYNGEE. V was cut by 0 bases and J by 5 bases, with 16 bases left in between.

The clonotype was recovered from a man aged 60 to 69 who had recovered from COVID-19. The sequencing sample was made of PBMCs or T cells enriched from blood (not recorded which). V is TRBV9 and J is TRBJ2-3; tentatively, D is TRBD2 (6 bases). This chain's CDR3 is CASSVGVAEAGDTQYF. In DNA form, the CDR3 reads TGTGCCAGCAGCGTAGGAGTAGCGGAGGCAGGAGATACGCAGTATTTT.